The rows below give T cell receptor beta chains drawn from one sample of a study of cytomegalovirus exposure and HLA in healthy donors. The protocol was immunoSEQ multiplex PCR, while the TCRdb copy is restricted to in-frame clones and leaves out a portion. The specimen's table records 200,000 or so clones. Source material: PBMCs. Receptors were obtained from a boy aged 10-17 years in good health and CMV-seronegative. Both conserved end residues are part of each CDR3. The D gene is left open where the match is weak.

TRBD1,TRBJ1-4,TRBV6-5,TGTGCCAGCAGTGAGGGGACAGGGTTTGAAAAACTGTTTTTT,CASSEGTGFEKLFF
TRBD1,TRBJ1-2,TRBV6-6,TGTGCCAGCAGAACCGGGACAGGCCCCGGCTACACCTTC,CASRTGTGPGYTF
TRBD2,TRBJ2-1,TRBV11-2,TGTGCCAGCAGCTTGGGGTTCCTAGCGGGGGGGTCGGACAATGAGCAGTTCTTC,CASSLGFLAGGSDNEQFF
TRBD1,TRBJ2-7,TRBV6-1,TGTGCCAGCCGAGGACAGGGGGTCATAGAGCAGTACTTC,CASRGQGVIEQYF
.,TRBJ2-1,TRBV7-3,TGTGCCAGCAGCCCCACGCGATCCTCCTACAATGAGCAGTTCTTC,CASSPTRSSYNEQFF
.,TRBJ1-2,TRBV5-1,TGCGCCAGCAGCTTGAGGGCAGGGTCCGGCTACACCTTC,CASSLRAGSGYTF
.,TRBJ2-3,TRBV27,TGTGCCAGCAGTTTATTGGGGGGGGCGAGCACAGATACGCAGTATTTT,CASSLLGGASTDTQYF
TRBD1,TRBJ2-7,TRBV19,TGTGCCAGTAGTTTCGGACAGGCCTACGAGCAGTACTTC,CASSFGQAYEQYF
TRBD1,TRBJ2-5,TRBV11-2,TGTGCCAGCAGAGCCCCGACAGGGGGCGGGGAGACCCAGTACTTC,CASRAPTGGGETQYF
TRBD1,TRBJ1-2,TRBV28,TGTGCCAGCAGCACAGGGGTCCGCTATGGCTACACCTTC,CASSTGVRYGYTF
TRBD1,TRBJ2-7,TRBV6-5,TGTGCCAGCAGTTACTCCGGGACAGTGGGGTACGAGCAGTACTTC,CASSYSGTVGYEQYF
TRBD1,TRBJ1-1,TRBV27,TGTGCCAGCAGGTCAGACAGGGGAGCTTTCTTT,CASRSDRGAFF
TRBD2,TRBJ2-7,TRBV11-2,TGTGCCAGCAGCTTAGTTGGTTCGCTTGGGAGGGGAAGCTCCTACGAGCAGTACTTC,CASSLVGSLGRGSSYEQYF
.,TRBJ1-1,TRBV4-3,TGCGCCAGCAGCCAAGATTACAGGTCTGAAGCTTTCTTT,CASSQDYRSEAFF
.,TRBJ2-3,TRBV7-9,TGTGCCAGCAGCTTAGTACAGAACCCTAGCACAGATACGCAGTATTTT,CASSLVQNPSTDTQYF
.,TRBJ2-1,TRBV6-5,TGTGCCAGCAGAGGTGGGGCGGAAACCTACAATGAGCAGTTCTTC,CASRGGAETYNEQFF
.,TRBJ2-7,TRBV19,TGTGCCAGTAGTTCGACGGGTTACGAGCAGTACTTC,CASSSTGYEQYF
TRBD1,TRBJ1-2,TRBV2,TGTGCCAGCAGTGGCTTGACAGGGGGGTTCTATGGCTACACCTTC,CASSGLTGGFYGYTF
TRBD1,TRBJ2-7,TRBV4-1,TGCGCCAGCAGCCAACTGACAGGGGCCCTCTACGAGCAGTACTTC,CASSQLTGALYEQYF
.,TRBJ1-2,TRBV7-6,TGTGCCAGCAGCTTAGGCGGCAGGGGTTCGGGCTACACCTTC,CASSLGGRGSGYTF
TRBD2,TRBJ2-3,TRBV10-1,TGCGCCAGCAGTGTAGGGACTAGCGGGGAGGATACGCAGTATTTT,CASSVGTSGEDTQYF
.,TRBJ2-2,TRBV9,TGTGCCAGCAGCGGTGAGACAAACACCGGGGAGCTGTTTTTT,CASSGETNTGELFF
TRBD2,TRBJ2-5,TRBV25-1,TGTGCCAGCAGTACCATGGGGGGGATCCAAGAGACCCAGTACTTC,CASSTMGGIQETQYF
.,TRBJ1-3,TRBV5-5,TGTGCCAGCAGCTTGTTCTCAGAAATTGGAAACACCATATATTTT,CASSLFSEIGNTIYF
TRBD1,TRBJ1-2,TRBV4-1,TGCGCCAGCAGCCAAGTCTCGGGACAGTTAGCTAACTATGGCTACACCTTC,CASSQVSGQLANYGYTF
.,TRBJ1-1,TRBV18,TGTGCCAGCTCACGGTTGGGGGCGGCTGAAGCTTTCTTT,CASSRLGAAEAFF
TRBD2,TRBJ2-1,TRBV5-1,TGCGCCAGCAGCCCCGGGACTAGCGGGGGATACAATGAGCAGTTCTTC,CASSPGTSGGYNEQFF
TRBD1,TRBJ1-5,TRBV6-1,TGTGCCAGCAGTGAATGGCAGGGGGAAAATCAGCCCCAGCATTTT,CASSEWQGENQPQHF
.,TRBJ1-1,TRBV6-6,TGTGCCAGCAGCCCCCAGGCAAGGACTGAAGCTTTCTTT,CASSPQARTEAFF
.,TRBJ1-4,TRBV19,TGTGCCAGTAGTATGGCAGGGGACCCCGGTGAAAAACTGTTTTTT,CASSMAGDPGEKLFF
.,TRBJ2-2,TRBV7-2,TGTGCCAGCAGCTTCGGGACTCACAACACCGGGGAGCTGTTTTTT,CASSFGTHNTGELFF
TRBD1,TRBJ1-2,TRBV29-1,TGCAGCGTGGGGACAGGCCTCTATGGCTACACCTTC,CSVGTGLYGYTF
TRBD1,TRBJ2-7,TRBV6-6,TGTGCCAGCAGTTACGGGGACAGCTACGAGCAGTACTTC,CASSYGDSYEQYF
.,TRBJ1-3,TRBV10-3,TGTGCCATCAGCGATAGGGGCTCTGGAAACACCATATATTTT,CAISDRGSGNTIYF
TRBD2,TRBJ2-3,TRBV7-8,TGTGCCAGCAGCCCTAGACTAGCGGGGGGGCCGGGATTTGCAGATACGCAGTATTTT,CASSPRLAGGPGFADTQYF
TRBD2,TRBJ2-5,TRBV28,TGTGCCAGCAGTTTGGACGGGACTAGTATGGAGACCCAGTACTTC,CASSLDGTSMETQYF
.,TRBJ2-5,TRBV12-5,TGTGCTAGTGGGGGGGCTCCCGAGACCCAGTACTTC,CASGGAPETQYF
TRBD1,TRBJ1-1,TRBV5-1,TGCGCCAGCAGCTTACAGGGGGAGGTATCTGAAGCTTTCTTT,CASSLQGEVSEAFF
.,TRBJ2-1,TRBV6-5,TGTGCCAGCAGTTACTCGATCGCTACAGGGAACAATGAGCAGTTCTTC,CASSYSIATGNNEQFF
.,TRBJ1-2,TRBV7-2,TGTGCCAGCAGCTTAGGATGGGGCAGCCTGGGGGGTGGCTACACCTTC,CASSLGWGSLGGGYTF
.,TRBJ2-5,TRBV18,TGTGCCAGCTCAGCAGGGGTGCCCCAAGAGACCCAGTACTTC,CASSAGVPQETQYF
TRBD2,TRBJ2-7,TRBV29-1,TGCAGCGTCAAGCGGGGGGGAGCCTACGAGCAGTACTTC,CSVKRGGAYEQYF